This section outlines one T cell receptor (beta chain) sequence together with its context. Likely a read error: the CDR3 ends without its conserved phenylalanine or tryptophan. Authors of the study amplified TCR beta CDR3 regions from RNA transcripts. TCR CDR3 underwent first-round RT-PCR with the HTBI primer set. TCRdb fed the multiplex PCR reads into MiXCR, producing one record per CDR3 protein. The top ten clones hold roughly 30% of a sample with 700,000 to 950,000 distinct CDR3 sequences, roughly a third of them seen once. The source of the sample is a study of T cells in Graves' hyperthyroidism and ophthalmopathy. This CDR3 comprises 15 residues. Trimming stripped 3 bases from V and 0 bases from J, with 13 bases between. Germline V CDR1 and CDR2: SGHDT, YYEEEE.

The rearrangement links TRBV5-6 to TRBJ2-7; a possible D gene is TRBD1 (5 bases). What was sequenced was blood. The sequence derives from a middle-aged woman with Graves' hyperthyroidism. The CDR3 spells CASSSPADNSYEQYL. As DNA, the CDR3 is TGTGCCAGCAGCTCCCCGGCGGACAACTCCTACGAGCAGTACCTC.